These 16 T cell receptor beta chains were sequenced from one sample in a study of blood T cells in healthy people across ages. Through a sample-barcoded 5' primer and a J-beta primer mix, a second PCR was run for 7 to 11 cycles. TCRdb reprocessed the 5' RACE reads via MiXCR and lists one record per CDR3 protein. The sample carries roughly 680,000 distinct CDR3 sequences, 45% to 60% recorded once. Sample: blood. Receptors were obtained from a woman older than 75 in good health.

The rearrangement joins TRBV27 to TRBJ1-4; 7 bases line up with TRBD1. Germline assignment: CDR1 MNHEY and CDR2 SMNVEV (reference sequence). Unmatched junction bases numbered 7, after V lost 8 bases and J lost 4 bases. The CDR3 loop spans 14 amino acids. The CDR3 DNA reads as TGTGCCAGCTCCCACCGGGACAGTAATGAAAAACTGTTTTTT. Translation gives CASSHRDSNEKLFF.

Regarding this clonotype: This clone may be a read error of a much larger clone one base away. The genes are TRBV28 and TRBJ2-4, with TRBD2 as a possible D gene (6 bases). Germline V lookup: CDR1 MDHEN, CDR2 SYDVKM. This CDR3 has 17 residues. With 8 bases removed from V and 3 bases from J, the gap between germline ends came to 23 bases. Written as DNA, the CDR3 is TGTGCCAGCCCCCTGCGGGGTATGGGTATGGACAAAAACATTCAGTACTTC. It codes for CASPLRGMGMDKNIQYF.

About this clonotype: A much larger clone lies one base from this, so it may be a read error. V usage is TRBV20-1 and J usage is TRBJ2-1, with D perhaps assigned TRBD1 or TRBD2 (6 bases each). V dropped 6 bases and J dropped 2 bases, with 11 bases sitting between them. Germline V gene data show CDR1 as DFQATT and CDR2 as SNEGSKA (reference sequence). This CDR3 comprises 13 residues. CDR3 region: CSARGRPYNEQFF. The CDR3 DNA reads TGCAGTGCCCGGGGGCGGCCCTACAATGAGCAGTTCTTC.

With regard to this clonotype: At one end the junction does not follow the germline gene, possibly because of a read error. The chain employs TRBV11-2 and TRBJ2-1, with D tentatively TRBD1 or TRBD2 (6 bases each). In germline, CDR1 is SGHAT, CDR2 FQNNGV. The CDR3 is 14 amino acids. CDR3 in DNA: TGTGCCAGCAGCGCCCCCGGGGGCCTGAATGGGCAGTTCTTC. The encoded protein is CASSAPGGLNGQFF.

The rearrangement joins TRBV7-2 to TRBJ2-1; no reliable D call. The CDR3 contains 12 residues. Germline V lookup: CDR1 SGHTA, CDR2 FQGNSA. V was trimmed by 1 base and J by 14 bases, leaving 12 bases between them. This chain's CDR3 is CASSLDVSTEFF. CDR3 in DNA: TGTGCCAGCAGCTTAGATGTTAGCACCGAGTTCTTC. The full variable domain, its missing parts supplied by reference TRBV7-2 and TRBJ2-1, is GAGVSQSPSNKVTEKGKDVELRCDPISGHTALYWYRQSLGQGLEFLIYFQGNSAPDKSGLPSDRFSAERTGGSVSTLTIQRTQQEDSAVYLCASSLDVSTEFFGPGTRLTVL.

The gene calls are TRBV6-1 and TRBJ2-6; the D call may be TRBD1 or TRBD2 (5 bases each). Germline values: CDR1 MNHNS, CDR2 SASEGT. The CDR3 is 16 amino acids. V was pared by 9 bases and J by 4 bases, with 19 bases between. CDR3 coding DNA: TGTGCCAGTAGAGCCCCAGGGAGTTCCGGGGCCAACGTCCTGACTTTC. This encodes CASRAPGSSGANVLTF.

The rearrangement joins TRBV3-1 to TRBJ1-2; no clear D. Germline values: CDR1 LGHDT, CDR2 YNNKEL (reference sequence). This CDR3 region has 16 residues. V lost 0 bases and J lost 9, with 20 bases in between. For the CDR3, the DNA is TGTGCCAGCAGCCAAGAACGCACAGCGCAAGTTGGAAGCTACACCTTC. Amino acid sequence: CASSQERTAQVGSYTF.

In this sample, this clonotype turned up a few times. The V call is TRBV2, the J call TRBJ2-7; 9 bases are a match to TRBD2. This CDR3 has 13 amino acids. Unmatched junction bases numbered 6, after V lost 7 bases and J lost 5 bases. The germline gives CDR1 SNHLY, CDR2 FYNNEI. CDR3 nucleotides: TGTGCCAGCAAGGTAGCGGGAGTAAACGAGCAGTACTTC. Translating it yields CASKVAGVNEQYF.

The chain recombines TRBV29-1 with TRBJ2-1, with a weak D call TRBD1 (7 bases). The CDR3 runs 15 residues. V was clipped by 4 bases and J by 4 bases, with 17 bases between them. CDR1 is SQVTM, CDR2 ANQGSEA, per germline. CDR3 nucleotides: TGCAGCGTTGGGAGGGGGCAGCGGTCGTACAATGAGCAGTTCTTC. Residues: CSVGRGQRSYNEQFF.

The sample holds one count of this clonotype. A much larger clone lies a single base off, so this may be a read error. V is TRBV5-1 and J is TRBJ2-7; no reliable D call. The CDR3 is 12 amino acids. The V end was cut by 3 bases, the J end by 12 bases, with 16 bases between. Germline loops: CDR1 SGHRS, CDR2 YFSETQ. The chain's CDR3 is CASSSDSETRYF. In nucleotides, the CDR3 is TGCGCCAGCAGCTCGGATTCGGAGACCCGGTACTTC.

The V and J genes are TRBV29-1 and TRBJ2-7; D call uncertain. Germline CDR1 SQVTM, CDR2 ANQGSEA. The germline V and J ends were trimmed by 8 bases and 3 bases, with 14 bases remaining between them. The CDR3 contains 12 residues. The CDR3 protein is CSLTIIYYEQYF. CDR3 DNA sequence: TGCAGCCTCACAATAATATACTACGAGCAGTACTTC.

V gene TRBV11-1 combines with J gene TRBJ1-1, with 8 positions matching TRBD1. The germline V gene encodes CDR1 SGHAT and CDR2 FQDESV (reference sequence). V shed 6 bases and J 6 bases; nucleotides not matched to a gene: 12. The CDR3 has 15 amino acids. The CDR3 reads CASSFTGGAGPEAFF. The DNA of the CDR3 is TGTGCCAGCAGTTTTACAGGGGGTGCGGGACCTGAAGCTTTCTTT.

At least ten counts were recorded for this clonotype. V gene TRBV12-3 or TRBV12-4 combines with J gene TRBJ2-3; no firm D call. V lost 6 bases to trimming and J lost 6 bases, with 10 bases between them. The CDR3 totals 12 residues. CDR3 DNA: TGTGCCAGCAGCCTCCGCGACGATACGCAGTATTTT. Translation: CASSLRDDTQYF.

The chain combines TRBV9 with TRBJ1-5; weak D call: TRBD1 (6 bases). Germline values: CDR1 SGDLS, CDR2 YYNGEE. Trimming took off 3 bases at V and 7 bases at J, with 14 bases between the two ends. The CDR3 has 14 amino acids. The CDR3 DNA is TGTGCCAGCAGCGCGACAGGTGGGGGACAGCCCCAGCATTTT. This translates into CASSATGGGQPQHF.

On this clonotype itself: One base away lies a much larger clone, so this may be a sequencing read error. The rearrangement links TRBV20-1 to TRBJ2-1; a weak D match, TRBD2 (6 bases). Looked up from germline, CDR1 is DFQATT and CDR2 is SNEGSKA (reference sequence). This CDR3 has 15 amino acids. The CDR3 DNA follows: TGCAGTGCTAGTCAGCGGGCCCGCTCCTACATTGAGCAGTTCTTC. Its translation is CSASQRARSYIEQFF.

This clonotype turned up a few times. The chain recombines TRBV27 with TRBJ1-2; tentatively, D is TRBD1 (5 bases). V lost 5 bases, J lost 7 bases, and 14 bases lay in between. The CDR3 loop spans 13 amino acids. Germline CDR1 is MNHEY and CDR2 is SMNVEV (reference sequence). The DNA of the CDR3 is TGTGCCAGCAGTGTCCAGGGAGGGCTTGGCTACACCTTC. It translates to CASSVQGGLGYTF.